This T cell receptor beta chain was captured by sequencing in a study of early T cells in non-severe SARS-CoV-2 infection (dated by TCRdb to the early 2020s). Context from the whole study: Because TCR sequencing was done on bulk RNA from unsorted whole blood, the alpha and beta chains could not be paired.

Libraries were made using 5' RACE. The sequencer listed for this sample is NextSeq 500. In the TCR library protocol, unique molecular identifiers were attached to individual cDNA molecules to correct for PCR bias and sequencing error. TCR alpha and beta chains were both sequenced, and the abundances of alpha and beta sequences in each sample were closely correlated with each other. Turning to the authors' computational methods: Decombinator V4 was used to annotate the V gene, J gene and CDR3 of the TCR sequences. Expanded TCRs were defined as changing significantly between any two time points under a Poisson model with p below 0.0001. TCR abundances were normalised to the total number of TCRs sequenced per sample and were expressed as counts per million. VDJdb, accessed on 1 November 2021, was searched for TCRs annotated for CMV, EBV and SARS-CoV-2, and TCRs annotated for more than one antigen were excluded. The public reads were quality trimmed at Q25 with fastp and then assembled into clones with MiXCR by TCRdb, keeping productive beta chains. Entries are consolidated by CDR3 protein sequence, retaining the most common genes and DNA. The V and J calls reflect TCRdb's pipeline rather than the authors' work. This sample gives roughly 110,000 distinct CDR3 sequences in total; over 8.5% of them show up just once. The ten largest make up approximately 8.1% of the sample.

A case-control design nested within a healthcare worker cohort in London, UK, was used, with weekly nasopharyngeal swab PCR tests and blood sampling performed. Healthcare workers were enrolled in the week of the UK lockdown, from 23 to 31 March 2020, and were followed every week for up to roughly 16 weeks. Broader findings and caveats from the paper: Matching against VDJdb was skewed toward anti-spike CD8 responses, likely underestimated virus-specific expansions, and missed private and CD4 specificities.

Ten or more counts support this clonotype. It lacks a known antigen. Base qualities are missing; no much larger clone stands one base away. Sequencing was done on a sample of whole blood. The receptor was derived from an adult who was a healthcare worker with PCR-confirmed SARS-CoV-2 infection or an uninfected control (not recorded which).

The nucleotide sequence reads TGTGCCAGCAGCTGGGGGCTAGCGGGCAATGAGCAGTTCTTC. It is translated as CASSWGLAGNEQFF. The chain joins TRBV28 to TRBJ2-1; TRBD2 fits 8 bases in the junction. CDR1 MDHEN and CDR2 SYDVKM are derived from the germline V gene. Trimming takes 6 bases off V and 6 bases off J; junction bases not matched to a gene: 7. The CDR3, from cysteine to phenylalanine, totals 14 residues. The entry retains the CDR3 DNA only, 42 bases that are in frame from base 1.